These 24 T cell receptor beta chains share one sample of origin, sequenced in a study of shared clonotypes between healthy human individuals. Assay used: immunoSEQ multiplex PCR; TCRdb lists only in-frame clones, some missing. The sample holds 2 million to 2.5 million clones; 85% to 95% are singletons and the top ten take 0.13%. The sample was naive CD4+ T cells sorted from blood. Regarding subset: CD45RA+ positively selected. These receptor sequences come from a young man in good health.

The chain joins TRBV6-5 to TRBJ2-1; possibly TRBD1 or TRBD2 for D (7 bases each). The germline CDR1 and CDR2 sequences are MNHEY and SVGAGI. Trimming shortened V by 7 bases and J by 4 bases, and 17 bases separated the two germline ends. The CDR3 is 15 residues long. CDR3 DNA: TGTGCCAGCACTGTGACAGGGCGGGGGTACAATGAGCAGTTCTTC. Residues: CASTVTGRGYNEQFF.

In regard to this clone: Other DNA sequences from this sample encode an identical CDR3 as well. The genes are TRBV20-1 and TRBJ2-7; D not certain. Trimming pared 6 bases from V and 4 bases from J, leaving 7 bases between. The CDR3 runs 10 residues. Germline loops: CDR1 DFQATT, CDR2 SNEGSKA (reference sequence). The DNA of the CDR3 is TGCAGTGCCCCGAGTTACGAGCAGTACTTC. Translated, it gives CSAPSYEQYF.

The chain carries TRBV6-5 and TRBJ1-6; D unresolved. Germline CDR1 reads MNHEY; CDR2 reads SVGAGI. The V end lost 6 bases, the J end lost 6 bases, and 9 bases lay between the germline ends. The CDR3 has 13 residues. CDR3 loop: CASRRSRNSPLHF. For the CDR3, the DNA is TGTGCCAGCAGACGGAGCCGTAATTCACCCCTCCACTTT.

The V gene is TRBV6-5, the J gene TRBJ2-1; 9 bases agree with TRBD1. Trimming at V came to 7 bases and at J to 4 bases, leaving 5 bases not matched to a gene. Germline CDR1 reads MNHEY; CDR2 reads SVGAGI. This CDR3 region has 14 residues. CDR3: CASNPGTGYNEQFF. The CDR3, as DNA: TGTGCCAGCAATCCCGGGACAGGGTACAATGAGCAGTTCTTC.

Here the CDR3 reads CASSSRTGVETEAFF. The DNA of the CDR3 is TGTGCCAGCAGTTCCCGGACAGGGGTCGAAACTGAAGCTTTCTTT. The chain joins TRBV6-5 to TRBJ1-1; TRBD1 aligns across 9 bases. The CDR3 has 15 amino acids. V dropped 4 bases and J dropped 5; count of bases not matched to a gene: 8. Germline V gene data show CDR1 as MNHEY and CDR2 as SVGAGI.

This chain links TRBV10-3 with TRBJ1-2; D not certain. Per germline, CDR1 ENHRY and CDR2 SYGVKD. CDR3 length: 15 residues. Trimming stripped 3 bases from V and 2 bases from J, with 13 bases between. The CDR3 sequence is CAISEWLGLNYGYTF. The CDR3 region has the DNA TGTGCCATCAGTGAATGGCTGGGCCTGAACTATGGCTACACCTTC.

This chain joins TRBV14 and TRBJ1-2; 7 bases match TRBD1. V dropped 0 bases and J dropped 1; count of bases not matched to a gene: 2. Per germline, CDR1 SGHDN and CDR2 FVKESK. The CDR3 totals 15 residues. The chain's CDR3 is CASSQEQGRNYGYTF. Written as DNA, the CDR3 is TGTGCCAGCAGCCAAGAACAGGGGCGTAACTATGGCTACACCTTC. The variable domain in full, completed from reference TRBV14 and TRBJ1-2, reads EAGVTQFPSHSVIEKGQTVTLRCDPISGHDNLYWYRRVMGKEIKFLLHFVKESKQDESGMPNNRFLAERTGGTYSTLKVQPAELEDSGVYFCASSQEQGRNYGYTFGSGTRLTVV.

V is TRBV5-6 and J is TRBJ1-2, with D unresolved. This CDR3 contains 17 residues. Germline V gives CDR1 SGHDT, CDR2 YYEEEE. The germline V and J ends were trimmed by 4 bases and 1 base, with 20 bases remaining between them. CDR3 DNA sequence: TGTGCCAGCAGCCTCGGATCTAAGGCAGCGAATAACTATGGCTACACCTTC. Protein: CASSLGSKAANNYGYTF. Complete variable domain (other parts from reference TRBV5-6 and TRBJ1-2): DAGVTQSPTHLIKTRGQQVTLRCSPKSGHDTVSWYQQALGQGPQFIFQYYEEEERQRGNFPDRFSGHQFPNYSSELNVNALLLGDSALYLCASSLGSKAANNYGYTFGSGTRLTVV.

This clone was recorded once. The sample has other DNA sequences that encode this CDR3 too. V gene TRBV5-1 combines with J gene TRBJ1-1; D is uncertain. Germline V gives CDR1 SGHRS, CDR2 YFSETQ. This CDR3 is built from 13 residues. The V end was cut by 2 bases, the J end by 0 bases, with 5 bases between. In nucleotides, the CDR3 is TGCGCCAGCAGCTTATCCTTGAACACTGAAGCTTTCTTT. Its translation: CASSLSLNTEAFF.

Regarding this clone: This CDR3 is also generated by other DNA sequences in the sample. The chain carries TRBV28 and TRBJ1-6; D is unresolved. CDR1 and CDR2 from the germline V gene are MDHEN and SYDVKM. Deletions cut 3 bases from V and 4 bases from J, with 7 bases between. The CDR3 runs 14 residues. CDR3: CASSFGRYNSPLHF. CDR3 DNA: TGTGCCAGCAGTTTTGGACGGTATAATTCACCCCTCCACTTT.

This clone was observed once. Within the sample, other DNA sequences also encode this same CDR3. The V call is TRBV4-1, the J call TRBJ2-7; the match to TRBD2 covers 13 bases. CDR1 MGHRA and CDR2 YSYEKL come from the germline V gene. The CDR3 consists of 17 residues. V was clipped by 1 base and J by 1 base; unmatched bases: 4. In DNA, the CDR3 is TGCGCCAGCAGCCAAGGCGGGACTAGCGGGGCTTCCTACGAGCAGTACTTC. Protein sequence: CASSQGGTSGASYEQYF.

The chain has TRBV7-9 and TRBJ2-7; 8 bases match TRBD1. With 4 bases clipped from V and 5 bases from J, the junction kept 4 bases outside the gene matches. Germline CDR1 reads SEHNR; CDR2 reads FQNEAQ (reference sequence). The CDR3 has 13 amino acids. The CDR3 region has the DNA TGTGCCAGCAGCTATCAGGGGGCGGACGAGCAGTACTTC. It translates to CASSYQGADEQYF.

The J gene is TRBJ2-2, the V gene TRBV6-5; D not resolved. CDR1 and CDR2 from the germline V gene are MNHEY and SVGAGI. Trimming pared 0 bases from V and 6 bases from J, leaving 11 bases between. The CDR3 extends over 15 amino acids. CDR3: CASSYSVKGAGELFF. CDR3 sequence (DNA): TGTGCCAGCAGTTACTCAGTTAAGGGCGCCGGGGAGCTGTTTTTT.

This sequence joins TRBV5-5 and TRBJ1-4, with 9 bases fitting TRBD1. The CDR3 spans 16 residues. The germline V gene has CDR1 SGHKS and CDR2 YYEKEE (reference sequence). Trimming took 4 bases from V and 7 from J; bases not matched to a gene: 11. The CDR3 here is CASSEEGTGKPEKLFF. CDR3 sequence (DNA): TGTGCCAGCAGCGAAGAAGGGACAGGGAAACCTGAAAAACTGTTTTTT.

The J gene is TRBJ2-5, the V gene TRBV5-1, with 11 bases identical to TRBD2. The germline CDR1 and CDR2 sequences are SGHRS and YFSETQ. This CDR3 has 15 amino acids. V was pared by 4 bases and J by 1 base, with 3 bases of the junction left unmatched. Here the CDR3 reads CASSGTSGSQETQYF. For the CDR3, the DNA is TGCGCCAGCAGCGGGACTAGCGGAAGCCAAGAGACCCAGTACTTC. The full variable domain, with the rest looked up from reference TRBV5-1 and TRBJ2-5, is KAGVTQTPRYLIKTRGQQVTLSCSPISGHRSVSWYQQTPGQGLQFLFEYFSETQRNKGNFPGRFSGRQFSNSRSEMNVSTLELGDSALYLCASSGTSGSQETQYFGPGTRLLVL.

The CDR3 DNA is TGTGCCAGCAGCTTAATCCCCGGCTCTGGGGCCAACGTCCTGACTTTC. It encodes CASSLIPGSGANVLTF. The J gene is TRBJ2-6, the V gene TRBV7-2, with D hard to call. CDR1 and CDR2 (germline): SGHTA, FQGNSA. V lost 2 bases and J 0 bases, leaving 8 bases between the germline ends. CDR3 length: 16 amino acids.

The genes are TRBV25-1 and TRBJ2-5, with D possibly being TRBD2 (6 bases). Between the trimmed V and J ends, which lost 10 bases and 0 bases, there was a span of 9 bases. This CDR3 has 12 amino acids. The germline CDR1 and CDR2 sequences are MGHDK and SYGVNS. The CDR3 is CATQRDQETQYF. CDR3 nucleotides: TGTGCCACTCAGCGGGACCAAGAGACCCAGTACTTC.

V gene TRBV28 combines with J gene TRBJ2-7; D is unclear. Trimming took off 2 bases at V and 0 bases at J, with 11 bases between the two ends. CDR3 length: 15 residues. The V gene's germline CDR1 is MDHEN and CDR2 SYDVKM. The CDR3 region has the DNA TGTGCCAGCAGTTTAAGAGTGCTGTACTCCTACGAGCAGTACTTC. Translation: CASSLRVLYSYEQYF.

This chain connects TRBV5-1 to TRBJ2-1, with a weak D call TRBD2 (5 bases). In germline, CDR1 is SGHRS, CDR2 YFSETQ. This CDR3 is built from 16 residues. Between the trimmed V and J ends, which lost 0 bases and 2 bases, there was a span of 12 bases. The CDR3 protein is CASSLGRMRAYNEQFF. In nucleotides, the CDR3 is TGCGCCAGCAGCTTGGGGCGAATGAGGGCCTACAATGAGCAGTTCTTC.

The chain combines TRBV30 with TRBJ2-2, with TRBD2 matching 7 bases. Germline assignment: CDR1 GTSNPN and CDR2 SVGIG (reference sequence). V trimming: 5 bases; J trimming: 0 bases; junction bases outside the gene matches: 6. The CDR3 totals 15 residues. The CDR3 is CAWSGGITNTGELFF. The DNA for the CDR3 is TGTGCCTGGTCGGGGGGAATCACGAACACCGGGGAGCTGTTTTTT.

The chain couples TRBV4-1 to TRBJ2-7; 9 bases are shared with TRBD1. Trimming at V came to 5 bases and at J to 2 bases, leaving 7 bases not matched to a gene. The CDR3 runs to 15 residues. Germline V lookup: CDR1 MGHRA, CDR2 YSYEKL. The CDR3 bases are TGCGCCAGCAGCTCACCGACAGGGGGGCCCTACGAGCAGTACTTC. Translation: CASSSPTGGPYEQYF.

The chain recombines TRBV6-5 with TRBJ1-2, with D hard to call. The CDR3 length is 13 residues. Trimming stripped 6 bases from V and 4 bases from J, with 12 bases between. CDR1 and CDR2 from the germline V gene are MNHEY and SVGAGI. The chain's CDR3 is CASRRAPIYGYTF. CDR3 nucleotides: TGTGCCAGCAGACGAGCCCCCATCTATGGCTACACCTTC.

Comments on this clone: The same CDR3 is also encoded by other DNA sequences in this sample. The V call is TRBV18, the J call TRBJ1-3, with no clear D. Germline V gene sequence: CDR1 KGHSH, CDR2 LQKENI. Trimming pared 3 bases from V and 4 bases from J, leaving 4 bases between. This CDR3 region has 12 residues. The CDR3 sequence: CASSPQGNTIYF. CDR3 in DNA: TGTGCCAGCTCACCGCAGGGAAACACCATATATTTT.

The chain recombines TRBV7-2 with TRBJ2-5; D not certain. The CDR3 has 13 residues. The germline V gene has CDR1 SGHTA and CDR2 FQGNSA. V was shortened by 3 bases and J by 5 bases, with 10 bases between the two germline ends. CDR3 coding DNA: TGTGCCAGCAGCTTCATAGGTCGGGAGACCCAGTACTTC. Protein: CASSFIGRETQYF.